This T cell receptor beta chain emerged from a study of identical twins (dated by TCRdb to 2016 to 2017). Broadly, across the study: The study deep-sequenced TCR alpha and beta repertoires from monozygotic twins, unrelated adults of various ages and cord blood to test whether fetal clonotypes persist. To rule out contamination, the twin experiments were replicated at different times with different library preparation protocols.

What the research found in general, with its limitations: A weaker excess of twin sharing was found in beta out-of-frame sequences because the signal-to-noise ratio was lowered by fewer shared sequences. Zero-insertion analyses could be partly confounded by invariant T cells such as MAIT and iNKT, though diverse VJ usage argued against such confounding for most clonotypes. Abundant cord blood beta clonotypes had fewer insertions, young adult naive repertoires showed a similar but weaker trend, and memory repertoires showed no such trend. Because the same donors could not be followed over many years, the conclusions depended on cross-sectional statistical analysis. In monozygotic twins, out-of-frame TCR alpha sharing was systematically underestimated by recombination models, although the models agreed with sharing between unrelated individuals. Out-of-frame TCR alpha sequences shared between twins showed an excess of low generation-probability sequences compared with coincidental sharing between unrelated individuals.

The sample holds many counts of this clonotype. It has no known antigen specificity. No much larger clonotype is one base removed from it; base qualities were not supplied. The library was prepared using 5' RACE. Reads for this sample came from an Illumina HiSeq 2000. A universal primer binding site was introduced by template switching, and a unique molecular identifier was present in the final cDNA, enabling accurate counting of TCR cDNA molecules. Specific primers in the conserved constant-segment region were used to synthesize first-strand cDNA for TCR alpha and beta chains. Each cDNA library was double barcoded, with a SMART-Mk sample barcode plus Illumina barcodes, to control for contamination. TruSeq adapter sequences, together with Illumina sample barcodes, were added in two successive PCR steps. The Illumina HiSeq platform was used with custom primers to sequence TCR alpha and beta cDNA libraries. The authors processed their data as follows. MiGEC processed the raw reads to extract unique molecular identifiers, while MiXCR was used to determine the CDR3 positions. For each individual, recombination models were inferred using an EM algorithm with the repgenHMM and IGoR tools. Shared clonotype analysis was performed with the tcR package in R, normalizing sharing by the product of cloneset sizes. Out-of-frame nonproductive sequences were analyzed to study raw recombination free of thymic and clonal selection effects. The raw public reads went through TCRdb reprocessing: fastp at Q25, MiXCR clone calling, in-frame beta chains kept. Merged by CDR3 protein, the rows form single entries marked with the most common genes and DNA. In this record, the V and J calls reflect TCRdb's handling and not the investigators' own analysis. The sample table holds 400,000 to 500,000 distinct CDR3 sequences, of which about a fifth were seen once. Around 12% of the sample belongs to the ten largest clones.

Every donor in the study was a healthy Caucasian. The researchers also sequenced three unrelated adults who were not twins: a male aged 18 to 30, a male aged 50 to 59, and a female aged 50 to 59. Miltenyi CD45RO+ enrichment and human naive T-cell isolation kits were used to isolate memory (CD45RO+) and naive T cells from PBMC. CDR1 and CDR2 (MNHNS, SASEGT) derive from the germline V gene. Germline trimming: 6 bases from V, 7 bases from J; junction bases outside gene matches: 7. The CDR3 goes from the cysteine to the phenylalanine over 13 residues. Only the CDR3 region is kept as DNA, spanning 39 bases read in frame from base 1.

The chain is encoded by TRBV6-1 joined to TRBJ2-3, and 7 junction bases match TRBD1. Material for sequencing was naive T cells sorted from blood. The sample's cell subset or site label, decoded: cells isolated with a human naive T-cell isolation kit. The clonotype comes from a man aged 50 or older in good health. The DNA sequence is as follows: TGTGCCAGCAGCTCCAACAGGGGTTATACGCAGTATTTT. The resulting protein is CASSSNRGYTQYF.